The clone carrying this TCR beta chain was found many times. Its antigen is as yet unknown. Amplification of the TCR beta CDR3 regions used RNA transcripts (as template). RT-PCR with HTBI primers came first, then second-round multiplex PCR. Using its own MiXCR run on the multiplex PCR reads, TCRdb lists one record per CDR3 protein. The sample lists 650,000 to 900,000 distinct CDR3 sequences; about 44% were seen once. This specimen belongs to a study of Graves' ophthalmopathy and Graves' hyperthyroidism. Turning to the study itself: Before any treatment was given, at initial diagnosis, peripheral blood was collected.

Findings of the study overall: Among expanded thyroid clonotypes above 0.001 frequency, most also occurred in blood. The model flagged ophthalmopathy progression at around 70% sensitivity and 72% to 85% specificity.

V lost 5 bases and J lost 5; bases outside the gene matches: 9. The CDR3 is 14 amino acids. CDR1 is SEHNR and CDR2 is FQNEAQ in the germline V gene (reference sequence). Presentation of ophthalmopathy in the donors involved moderate-to-severe activity, CAS ≥3, NOSPECS ≥4 and a duration under 3 months. The chain combines TRBV7-9 with TRBJ2-7; 7 positions agree with TRBD1. Sample: peripheral blood. The receptor's source is an adult man with Graves' ophthalmopathy. Here the CDR3 reads CASSHRGSGNEQYF. CDR3 bases: TGTGCCAGCAGCCACAGGGGATCGGGGAACGAGCAGTACTTC.